Each of the 12 T cell receptor beta chains below was sequenced from the same sample in a study of blood T cell repertoires in COVID-19. The protocol was immunoSEQ multiplex PCR, while the TCRdb copy is restricted to in-frame clones and leaves out a portion. Of 110,000 or so clones listed, around 84% were seen once; the top ten hold about 7.3%. Sequenced sample: peripheral blood. These receptor sequences come from a woman in her thirties or forties with acute or convalescent COVID-19.

This clone was detected a few times. This rearrangement joins TRBV7-2 to TRBJ2-2; D call uncertain. The CDR3 sequence is 16 residues long. V was shortened by 1 base and J by 1 base, with 10 bases between the two germline ends. The V gene's germline CDR1 is SGHTA and CDR2 FQGNSA. The CDR3 nucleotides read TGTGCCAGCAGCTTAGTCGGTGTCGGGAACACCGGGGAGCTGTTTTTT. Amino acid sequence: CASSLVGVGNTGELFF.

The chain couples TRBV5-1 to TRBJ2-2; D call uncertain. CDR1 is SGHRS, CDR2 YFSETQ, per germline. The CDR3 consists of 16 residues. Trimming pared 4 bases from V and 1 base from J, leaving 14 bases between. CDR3 residues: CASSNRETRNTGELFF. CDR3 DNA: TGCGCCAGCAGCAACCGAGAGACTCGGAACACCGGGGAGCTGTTTTTT.

This sequence joins TRBV7-2 and TRBJ2-4, with 14 nucleotides matching TRBD2. J gave up 0 bases and V 5 bases, and 6 bases lay outside the gene matches. CDR1 is SGHTA, CDR2 FQGNSA, per germline. CDR3 length equals 18 residues. CDR3 in DNA: TGTGCCAGCAGCCCGGGACTAGCGGGGGAGCCAGCCAAAAACATTCAGTACTTC. It encodes CASSPGLAGEPAKNIQYF.

The chain is built from TRBV7-9 and TRBJ1-4, with no clear D. V was cut by 5 bases and J by 5 bases, with 9 bases left in between. The CDR3 is 13 amino acids. The germline V gene encodes CDR1 SEHNR and CDR2 FQNEAQ (reference sequence). CDR3 sequence (DNA): TGTGCCAGCAGCCCCCGCGGAAATGAAAAACTGTTTTTT. Its translation is CASSPRGNEKLFF.

This chain connects TRBV2 to TRBJ1-5; 7 bases are shared with TRBD1. This CDR3 is 14 amino acids long. V trimming: 9 bases; J trimming: 4 bases; junction bases outside the gene matches: 9. CDR1 and CDR2 from the germline V gene are SNHLY and FYNNEI. The DNA for the CDR3 is TGTGCCAGTACTGAGACAGGGAAAAATCAGCCCCAGCATTTT. Translating it yields CASTETGKNQPQHF.

This clone was recorded only once. This chain joins TRBV4-1 and TRBJ1-2; TRBD1 might be the D (6 bases). Per the germline V gene, CDR1 is MGHRA and CDR2 is YSYEKL. The CDR3 covers 15 residues. Trimming shortened V by 6 bases and J by 6 bases, and 20 bases separated the two germline ends. Written as DNA, the CDR3 is TGCGCCAGCAGTATACCTGCCCGGCAGGGGAATGGCTACACCTTC. Translation: CASSIPARQGNGYTF.

This clone was recorded once. The chain uses TRBV6-5 and TRBJ1-2; the D gene is possibly TRBD1 (5 bases). Germline loops: CDR1 MNHEY, CDR2 SVGAGI. V dropped 6 bases and J dropped 7 bases, with 18 bases sitting between them. The length of the CDR3 is 14 residues. CDR3: CASSNGWQGVGYTF. The CDR3 DNA sequence: TGTGCCAGCAGCAACGGATGGCAGGGTGTTGGCTACACCTTC.

The CDR3 sequence: CAISESVSLEQFF. The DNA of the CDR3 is TGTGCCATCAGTGAGTCGGTGAGTTTAGAGCAGTTCTTC. This chain uses TRBV10-3 with TRBJ2-1, with D unclear. The CDR3 is made up of 13 amino acids. Germline CDR1 is ENHRY and CDR2 is SYGVKD. V was shortened by 0 bases and J by 10 bases, with 10 bases between the two germline ends.

The V gene is TRBV6-5, the J gene TRBJ2-3; possibly TRBD1 for D (7 bases). V gave up 6 bases and J gave up 4 bases, with 14 bases separating them. This CDR3 is built from 14 residues. Germline V gene lookup returns CDR1 MNHEY and CDR2 SVGAGI. This chain's CDR3 is CASRTDREADTQYF. CDR3 coding DNA: TGTGCCAGCAGAACCGACAGGGAGGCAGATACGCAGTATTTT.

The chain joins TRBV7-2 to TRBJ2-1; possible D gene TRBD2, 5 bases. V dropped 6 bases and J dropped 2 bases, with 14 bases sitting between them. The CDR3 consists of 15 residues. Germline V gene data show CDR1 as SGHTA and CDR2 as FQGNSA. The DNA for the CDR3 is TGTGCCAGCAGGGAAGGAGGTGGGACCTACAATGAGCAGTTCTTC. Amino acids: CASREGGGTYNEQFF. Looking up the rest from reference TRBV7-2 and TRBJ2-1 gives the full variable domain: GAGVSQSPSNKVTEKGKDVELRCDPISGHTALYWYRQSLGQGLEFLIYFQGNSAPDKSGLPSDRFSAERTGGSVSTLTIQRTQQEDSAVYLCASREGGGTYNEQFFGPGTRLTVL.

The chain couples TRBV7-8 to TRBJ1-5, with D possibly matching TRBD1 (5 bases). The CDR3 runs 15 residues. V lost 3 bases to trimming and J lost 5 bases, with 14 bases between them. Germline loops: CDR1 SGHVS, CDR2 FQNEAQ. CDR3 protein: CASSLYQGYDQPQHF. CDR3 nucleotides: TGTGCCAGCAGCTTGTACCAGGGTTACGATCAGCCCCAGCATTTT.

The chain links TRBV7-2 to TRBJ1-3, with 7 bases lining up with TRBD1. There are 15 residues in the CDR3. Germline CDR1 SGHTA, CDR2 FQGNSA. The V and J ends lost 0 bases and 5 bases, in that order; junction bases with no gene match: 4. CDR3 DNA sequence: TGTGCCAGCAGCTTAGCTAGGGGGCCCAGAAACACCATATATTTT. Protein sequence: CASSLARGPRNTIYF.